This is a list of T cell receptor beta chains from one sample in a study of PD-1 blockade in classical Hodgkin lymphoma. Sequencing was performed with immunoSEQ multiplex PCR; in TCRdb, only in-frame clones are kept and a portion is missing. The sample carries about 7,600 clones, approximately 80% recorded once. The specimen was CD4+ T cells from blood, collected at baseline. Receptors originate from a human donor with classical Hodgkin lymphoma. Both conserved end residues are part of each CDR3. A D gene is named only where the DNA matches it firmly. The size entry is marked missing in some rows and otherwise reads once, few, many or a size class.

DNA | CDR3 | length | D | J | V | size
TGTGCCTGGAGCCCCGGGGTGGAGACCCAGTACTTC | CAWSPGVETQYF | 12 | . | TRBJ2-5 | TRBV30 | .
TGTGCCAGCAGTGTGTCAGCGGGGGGCTACAATGAGCAGTTCTTC | CASSVSAGGYNEQFF | 15 | TRBD2 | TRBJ2-1 | TRBV2 | .
TGTGCCAGCAGCTATTGGACAGGGGGCGGGGAGACCCAGTACTTC | CASSYWTGGGETQYF | 15 | TRBD1 | TRBJ2-5 | TRBV7-2 | few
TGTGCCAGCAGTTTTGTCAGGGGGCGGACTAGCGGGATATACAATGAGCAGTTCTTC | CASSFVRGRTSGIYNEQFF | 19 | TRBD2 | TRBJ2-1 | TRBV28 | .
TGCGCCAGCAGCCGGGGTGGGGGGGCCGGTGAGACCCAGTACTTC | CASSRGGGAGETQYF | 15 | . | TRBJ2-5 | TRBV5-1 | .
TGCGCCAGCAGCCAAGAAACGGCAATACTAGTGGGCGGGGAGCTGTTTTTT | CASSQETAILVGGELFF | 17 | . | TRBJ2-2 | TRBV4-3 | .
TGTGCCAGCTCACCAGGGATAGGGAAGAACACTGAAGCTTTCTTT | CASSPGIGKNTEAFF | 15 | . | TRBJ1-1 | TRBV18 | .
TGTGCCAGCAGCCCCTACAGGGGGGATCAGCCCCAGCATTTT | CASSPYRGDQPQHF | 14 | TRBD1 | TRBJ1-5 | TRBV7-2 | .
TGTGCCAGCAGCGTAGGCGGCAAGTATGGCTACACCTTC | CASSVGGKYGYTF | 13 | . | TRBJ1-2 | TRBV9 | .
TGTGCCAGTAGGAGCTTTGGCGGGGGAAGGGGCTATGGCTACACCTTC | CASRSFGGGRGYGYTF | 16 | . | TRBJ1-2 | TRBV19 | once
TGTGCCAGCGGATTTACAAGCCACTCTGGAAACACCATATATTTT | CASGFTSHSGNTIYF | 15 | . | TRBJ1-3 | TRBV25-1 | .
TGTGCCAGTAGAAAAAGCGTCCTCCTCGGGGGCGAGCAGTACTTC | CASRKSVLLGGEQYF | 15 | . | TRBJ2-7 | TRBV19 | .
TGTGCCAGCAGCTTGACCCGGGGGAACTATGGCTACACCTTC | CASSLTRGNYGYTF | 14 | . | TRBJ1-2 | TRBV5-5 | .
TGTGCCAGCAGCTTGGATTTGCGGAGCACTGAAGCTTTCTTT | CASSLDLRSTEAFF | 14 | . | TRBJ1-1 | TRBV5-8 | few
TGTGCCAGCACCGGGACAGTTAGATACGAGCAGTACTTC | CASTGTVRYEQYF | 13 | TRBD1 | TRBJ2-7 | TRBV2 | .
TGTGCCAGTAGTTCCCTCCGAGGGGCTAATGAAAAACTGTTTTTT | CASSSLRGANEKLFF | 15 | . | TRBJ1-4 | TRBV19 | .
TGCGCCAGCAGCCTACAAGGGGGGTCCTACAATGAGCAGTTCTTC | CASSLQGGSYNEQFF | 15 | . | TRBJ2-1 | TRBV5-1 | .
TGTGCCAGCAGCTTAGACAGAACATACGAGCAGTACTTC | CASSLDRTYEQYF | 13 | . | TRBJ2-7 | TRBV7-2 | .
TGTGCCAGTATGGGGACAGCACCTTTCGACTATGGCTACACCTTC | CASMGTAPFDYGYTF | 15 | TRBD1 | TRBJ1-2 | TRBV28 | .
TGCAGCGCGAGTGGCGGGACAGGGGTTAATGAGCAGTTCTTC | CSASGGTGVNEQFF | 14 | TRBD1 | TRBJ2-1 | TRBV29-1 | .
TGTGCCAGCAGTGATTCGACCCCTTTAGGGAACTATGGCTACACCTTC | CASSDSTPLGNYGYTF | 16 | . | TRBJ1-2 | TRBV25-1 | .
TGTGCCAGCAGCTTATTCGCACCGCTAGCGGGACGCGACAATGAGCAGTTCTTC | CASSLFAPLAGRDNEQFF | 18 | TRBD2 | TRBJ2-1 | TRBV7-6 | few
TGTGCCAGCAGCTTTCAGGGGGCTGGAAACACCATATATTTT | CASSFQGAGNTIYF | 14 | TRBD1 | TRBJ1-3 | TRBV7-9 | .
TGTGCCAGCAGCTTAAGCACCGGGGAGCTGTTTTTT | CASSLSTGELFF | 12 | . | TRBJ2-2 | TRBV11-2 | .
TGTGCCAGCAGTGGGGGGAGGGCCTCCTACAATGAGCAGTTCTTC | CASSGGRASYNEQFF | 15 | TRBD2 | TRBJ2-1 | TRBV11-3 | .
TGTGCCATCAGTGAGCTTGGTGGCCTACTGAACACTGAAGCTTTCTTT | CAISELGGLLNTEAFF | 16 | . | TRBJ1-1 | TRBV10-3 | .
TGTGCCAGCTCCCTAGGACGGGTAAATCAGCCCCAGCATTTT | CASSLGRVNQPQHF | 14 | . | TRBJ1-5 | TRBV18 | .
TGCGCCAGCAGCCAAGTTCCAGGGTTGAACCAAGAGACCCAGTACTTC | CASSQVPGLNQETQYF | 16 | . | TRBJ2-5 | TRBV4-3 | .
TGTGCCAGCAGGGCGGAATCCTACAATGAGCAGTTCTTC | CASRAESYNEQFF | 13 | . | TRBJ2-1 | TRBV6-5 | .
TGCGCCAGCAGCCAAAAAGACCGGGACGCGGATACGCAGTATTTT | CASSQKDRDADTQYF | 15 | . | TRBJ2-3 | TRBV4-1 | .
TGTGCCAGCAGTTTTAGATCGGCGGCTGAAGCTTTCTTT | CASSFRSAAEAFF | 13 | . | TRBJ1-1 | TRBV27 | .
TGTGCCAGCAGCCCGGTCGGGACTAGCGAGCCTCACAATGAGCAGTTCTTC | CASSPVGTSEPHNEQFF | 17 | TRBD2 | TRBJ2-1 | TRBV9 | .
TGTGCCAGCAGTACAATGGAAGGAGCGGGGGAAAAACTGTTTTTT | CASSTMEGAGEKLFF | 15 | . | TRBJ1-4 | TRBV7-9 | .
TGTGCCACCAGCAGAGATTGGGGGAACCAAGAGACCCAGTACTTC | CATSRDWGNQETQYF | 15 | . | TRBJ2-5 | TRBV15 | .
TGTGCCATCAGTCCTGGCAGGCTAACAACTAATGAAAAACTGTTTTTT | CAISPGRLTTNEKLFF | 16 | . | TRBJ1-4 | TRBV10-3 | once
TGCGCCAGCAGCTTTCCCGGGGCCAGTTACGAGCAGTACTTC | CASSFPGASYEQYF | 14 | . | TRBJ2-7 | TRBV5-1 | .
TGTGCCAGTAGTATAGACAGGGGGCGCACAGATACGCAGTATTTT | CASSIDRGRTDTQYF | 15 | TRBD1 | TRBJ2-3 | TRBV19 | .
TGCGCCAGCAGCCAGGACGACTGGAACAGGAAGCAGTACTTC | CASSQDDWNRKQYF | 14 | . | TRBJ2-7 | TRBV4-3 | .
TGTGCCAGCAGCCCCAGGGAGTACACAGATACGCAGTATTTT | CASSPREYTDTQYF | 14 | . | TRBJ2-3 | TRBV13 | .
TGCAGCGTCGATCATTTAGCGGGCCGGGTGCAGTTCTTC | CSVDHLAGRVQFF | 13 | TRBD2 | TRBJ2-1 | TRBV29-1 | .
TGTGCCAGCAGTTCGGACAGCTCCTACGAGCAGTACTTC | CASSSDSSYEQYF | 13 | . | TRBJ2-7 | TRBV28 | .
TGTGCCAGCAGCGTTACCGGGACAGTGAGCAATCAGCCCCAGCATTTT | CASSVTGTVSNQPQHF | 16 | TRBD1 | TRBJ1-5 | TRBV9 | .
TGTGCCAGCAGCATGGGACTAGCGGGTGAGCAGTTCTTC | CASSMGLAGEQFF | 13 | TRBD2 | TRBJ2-1 | TRBV7-8 | .
TGTGCCAGCAGCGCAGACAGGAACACTGAAGCTTTCTTT | CASSADRNTEAFF | 13 | . | TRBJ1-1 | TRBV7-2 | .
TGTGCCAGCTCCCCCTCGCAGGGGGCTGTGGCTTTCTTT | CASSPSQGAVAFF | 13 | TRBD1 | TRBJ1-1 | TRBV18 | .